This T cell receptor beta chain was recorded in a study of blood T cells in healthy people across ages. Broader study findings: CMV infection status of these donors was not known.

Turning to this clonotype: Its antigen is unknown.

This CDR3 spans 15 amino acids. Germline V gene sequence: CDR1 SEHNR, CDR2 FQNEAQ (reference sequence). Trimming removed 7 bases from V and 2 bases from J, with 14 bases in between. In terms of origin and age, donors were healthy Caucasian individuals from Russia aged 6 to 90. Collection of roughly 9.8 milliliters of peripheral blood was performed for each donor. It was with a sample-barcoded 5' primer and a J-beta primer mix that a second PCR of about 6 to 11 cycles was run. TCRdb re-derived calls from the 5' RACE reads in MiXCR, one entry per CDR3 protein. The sample gives around 1,000,000 distinct CDR3 sequences, under 30% of which show up once; around 0.75% is in the top ten. The sample also formed part of further work on T cells of mothers and their children. From that study: A slight, non-significant increase in overlap was found for related mother-child pairs relative to unrelated pairs.

The receptor comes from a girl aged 2 to 9 in good health. Sequenced: blood. The J gene is TRBJ2-2, the V gene TRBV7-9; TRBD1 is a possible D gene (6 bases). The CDR3 sequence: CASNQGQQNTGELFF. CDR3 nucleotide sequence: TGTGCCAGCAACCAAGGACAGCAAAACACCGGGGAGCTGTTTTTT.